Here is one TCR beta chain with its context. Its antigen is not known. The record originates from a study of T cells in localized non-small cell lung cancer. Germline V gives CDR1 SGHNT, CDR2 YYREEE (reference sequence). The CDR3 is 12 residues long. The V gene lost 0 bases and the J gene lost 4 bases, with 2 bases spanning the gap. Sequenced by immunoSEQ multiplex PCR; TCRdb stores in-frame clones only, minus some. The top ten hold 6.9% of the sample, which has approximately 25,000 clones, over 75% seen once. Study results and caveats: Measurement of T cell clonality placed uninvolved adjacent lung highest, above the level in tumor. Adjacent lung was found to contain a median about 55 of the top 100 tumor clones.

This TCR was recovered from a woman aged 40-70 years with stage I lung adenocarcinoma. The input for sequencing was peripheral blood, taken before any cancer treatment. The V gene is TRBV5-4, the J gene TRBJ2-1; D gene uncertain. CDR3 sequence reads: CASSLDYNEQFF. CDR3 in DNA: TGTGCCAGCAGCTTGGATTACAATGAGCAGTTCTTC.